The T cell receptor (beta chain) under discussion was sequenced for a study of cytomegalovirus exposure and HLA in healthy donors. On the study more broadly: Earlier findings included nearly 120 million unique TCR beta sequences obtained from around 180 million T cells. Regarding the study as a whole: Another analysis was done later, and it associated 17,000 or so TCR beta sequences with HLA alleles at 0.05 false discovery rate. A later analysis linked a missense DCLRE1C variant to TCR beta V- and J-gene trimming.

Comments on this clone: Its specificity is not known.

The CDR3 spans 17 residues. Germline loops: CDR1 KGHSH, CDR2 LQKENI. Trimming removed 2 bases from V and 0 bases from J, with 14 bases in between. A multiplex PCR was run with 60 Vbeta primers and 13 Jbeta primers. Generated by immunoSEQ multiplex PCR, the TCRdb table keeps only in-frame clones and is missing some. The profile shows some 180,000 clones, around 78% of them singletons. The receptor was isolated from a woman aged 25-40 years in good health and CMV-seropositive. The chain has TRBV18 and TRBJ1-3, with D possibly TRBD1 on 6 matching bases. Sample: PBMCs. The CDR3 reads CASSPVPGHSSGNTIYF. DNA of the CDR3: TGTGCCAGCTCACCAGTGCCGGGACACAGCTCTGGAAACACCATATATTTT.